This T cell receptor beta chain was identified in a study of cytomegalovirus exposure and HLA in healthy donors. About the research overall: A previous analysis identified around 120 million unique TCR beta sequences derived from about 180 million T cells.

CDR3 length: 13 amino acids. Trimming took off 0 bases at V and 7 bases at J, with 10 bases between the two ends. The germline CDR1 and CDR2 sequences are SGDLS and YYNGEE. With 60 Vbeta and 13 Jbeta primers, the PCR was carried out. Method: immunoSEQ multiplex PCR; TCRdb's copy keeps in-frame clones and lacks some. The sample contains around 170,000 clones, 84% of which appear only once. Notes on this clone: Its antigen remains unknown.

Findings of the study overall: Another analysis was done later, and it associated approximately 15,000 TCR beta sequences with HLA alleles at 0.05 false discovery rate.

The clonotype comes from a boy aged 2 to 10 in good health and CMV-seronegative. The chain joins TRBV9 to TRBJ1-1; TRBD1 might be the D (6 bases). Input material: PBMCs. CDR3 nucleotide sequence: TGTGCCAGCAGCGTAGTTACCAGGGGTGAAGCTTTCTTT. Translated: CASSVVTRGEAFF.